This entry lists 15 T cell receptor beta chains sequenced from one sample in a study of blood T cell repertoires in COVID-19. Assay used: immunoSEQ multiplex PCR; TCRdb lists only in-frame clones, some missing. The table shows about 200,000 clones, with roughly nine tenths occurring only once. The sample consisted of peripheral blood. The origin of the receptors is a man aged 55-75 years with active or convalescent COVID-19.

The CDR3 protein is CASSVAGQGRSNSPLHF. CDR3 nucleotide sequence: TGCGCCAGCAGCGTCGCGGGACAGGGAAGGTCTAATTCACCCCTCCACTTT. The genes are TRBV5-1 and TRBJ1-6; TRBD1 agrees at 9 bases. V trimming: 4 bases; J trimming: 6 bases; junction bases outside the gene matches: 11. Germline lookup yields CDR1 SGHRS and CDR2 YFSETQ. The CDR3 totals 17 residues. Using reference TRBV5-1 and TRBJ1-6 for the parts outside the CDR3, the full variable domain is KAGVTQTPRYLIKTRGQQVTLSCSPISGHRSVSWYQQTPGQGLQFLFEYFSETQRNKGNFPGRFSGRQFSNSRSEMNVSTLELGDSALYLCASSVAGQGRSNSPLHFGNGTRLTVT.

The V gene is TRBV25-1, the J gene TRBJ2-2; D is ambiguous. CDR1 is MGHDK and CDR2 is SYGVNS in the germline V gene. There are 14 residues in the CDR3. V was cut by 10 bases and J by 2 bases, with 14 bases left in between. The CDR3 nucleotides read TGTGCCACCCTCGGTCGCGGTAACACCGGGGAGCTGTTTTTT. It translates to CATLGRGNTGELFF.

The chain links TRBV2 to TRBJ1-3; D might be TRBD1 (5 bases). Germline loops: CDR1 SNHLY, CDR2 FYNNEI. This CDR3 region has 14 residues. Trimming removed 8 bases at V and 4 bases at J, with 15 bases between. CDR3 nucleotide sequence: TGTGCCAGCGGGGGGGAAGCTACCGGAAACACCATATATTTT. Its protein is CASGGEATGNTIYF. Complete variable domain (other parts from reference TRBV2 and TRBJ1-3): EPEVTQTPSHQVTQMGQEVILRCVPISNHLYFYWYRQILGQKVEFLVSFYNNEISEKSEIFDDQFSVERPDGSNFTLKIRSTKLEDSAMYFCASGGEATGNTIYFGEGSWLTVV.

CDR3 protein: CATSGILQETQYF. DNA for the CDR3: TGTGCCACCAGTGGAATACTTCAAGAGACCCAGTACTTC. The rearrangement links TRBV24-1 to TRBJ2-5; D gene unclear. Trimming left V 5 bases short and J 2 bases short, with 8 bases between. Germline lookup yields CDR1 KGHDR and CDR2 SFDVKD. The CDR3 consists of 13 residues.

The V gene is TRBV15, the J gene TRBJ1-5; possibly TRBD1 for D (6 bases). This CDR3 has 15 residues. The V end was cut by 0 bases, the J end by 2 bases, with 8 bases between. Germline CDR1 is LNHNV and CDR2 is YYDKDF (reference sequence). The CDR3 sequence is CATSREAGGNQPQHF. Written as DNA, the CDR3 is TGTGCCACCAGCAGAGAGGCAGGGGGCAATCAGCCCCAGCATTTT.

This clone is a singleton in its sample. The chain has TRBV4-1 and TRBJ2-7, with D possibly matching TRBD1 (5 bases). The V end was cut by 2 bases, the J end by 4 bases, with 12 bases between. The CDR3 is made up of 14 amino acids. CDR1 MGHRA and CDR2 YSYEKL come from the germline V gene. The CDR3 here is CASSQFQGSYEQYF. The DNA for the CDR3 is TGCGCCAGCAGCCAATTTCAGGGCTCGTACGAGCAGTACTTC.

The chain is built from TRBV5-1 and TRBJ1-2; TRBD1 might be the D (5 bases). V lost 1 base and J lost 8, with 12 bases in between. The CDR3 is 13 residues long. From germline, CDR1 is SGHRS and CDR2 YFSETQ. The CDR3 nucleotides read TGCGCCAGCAGCTTGCAACAGGCGGGAGGCTACACCTTC. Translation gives CASSLQQAGGYTF.

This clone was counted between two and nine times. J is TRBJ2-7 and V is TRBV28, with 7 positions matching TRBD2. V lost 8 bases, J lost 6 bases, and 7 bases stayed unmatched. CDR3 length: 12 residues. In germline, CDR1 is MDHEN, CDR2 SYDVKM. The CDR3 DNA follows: TGTGCCAGCGAAGGGAGGGTGGGCGAGCAGTACTTC. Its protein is CASEGRVGEQYF.

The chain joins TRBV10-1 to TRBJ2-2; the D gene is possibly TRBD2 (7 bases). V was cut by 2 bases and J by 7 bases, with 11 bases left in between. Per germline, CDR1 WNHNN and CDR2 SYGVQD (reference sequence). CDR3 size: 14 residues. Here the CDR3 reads CASSEEGGSGELFF. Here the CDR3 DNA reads TGCGCCAGCAGTGAGGAGGGGGGGAGCGGGGAGCTGTTTTTT.

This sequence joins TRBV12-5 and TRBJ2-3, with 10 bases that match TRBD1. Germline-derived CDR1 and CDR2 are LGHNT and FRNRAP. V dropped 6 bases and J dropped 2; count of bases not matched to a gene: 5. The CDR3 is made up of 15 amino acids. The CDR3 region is CASGPGQGHTDTQYF. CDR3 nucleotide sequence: TGTGCTAGTGGCCCGGGACAGGGGCACACAGATACGCAGTATTTT.

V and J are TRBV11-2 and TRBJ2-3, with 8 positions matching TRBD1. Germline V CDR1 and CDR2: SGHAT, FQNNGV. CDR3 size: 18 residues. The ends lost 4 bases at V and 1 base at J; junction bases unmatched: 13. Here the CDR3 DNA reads TGTGCCAGCAGCTCCAGAGGAATGACAGGGGTTGGCACAGATACGCAGTATTTT. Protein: CASSSRGMTGVGTDTQYF.

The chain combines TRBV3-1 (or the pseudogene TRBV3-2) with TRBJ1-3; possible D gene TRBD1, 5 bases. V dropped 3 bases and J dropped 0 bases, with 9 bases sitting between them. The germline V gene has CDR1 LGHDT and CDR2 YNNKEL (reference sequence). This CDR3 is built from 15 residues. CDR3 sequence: CASSQGDYSGNTIYF. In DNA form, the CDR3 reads TGTGCCAGCAGCCAGGGGGACTACTCTGGAAACACCATATATTTT.

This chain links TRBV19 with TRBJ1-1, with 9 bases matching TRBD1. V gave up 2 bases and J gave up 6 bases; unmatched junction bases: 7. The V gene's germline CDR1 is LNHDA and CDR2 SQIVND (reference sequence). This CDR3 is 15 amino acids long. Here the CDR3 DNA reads TGTGCCAGTAGTATAATGGGACAGGGCTCGGCTGAAGCTTTCTTT. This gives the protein CASSIMGQGSAEAFF. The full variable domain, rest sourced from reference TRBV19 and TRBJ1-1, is DGGITQSPKYLFRKEGQNVTLSCEQNLNHDAMYWYRQDPGQGLRLIYYSQIVNDFQKGDIAEGYSVSREKKESFPLTVTSAQKNPTAFYLCASSIMGQGSAEAFFGQGTRLTVV.

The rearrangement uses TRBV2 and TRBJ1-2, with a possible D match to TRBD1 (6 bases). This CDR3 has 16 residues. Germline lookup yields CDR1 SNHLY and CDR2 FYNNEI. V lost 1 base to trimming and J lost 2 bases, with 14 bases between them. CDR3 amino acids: CASSEVDRPHNYGYTF. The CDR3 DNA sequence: TGTGCCAGCAGTGAAGTCGACAGGCCGCACAACTATGGCTACACCTTC.

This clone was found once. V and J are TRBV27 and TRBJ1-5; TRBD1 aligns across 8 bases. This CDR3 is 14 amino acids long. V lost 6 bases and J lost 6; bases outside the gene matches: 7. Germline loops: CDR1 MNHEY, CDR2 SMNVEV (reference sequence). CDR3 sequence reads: CASRPTGGSQPQHF. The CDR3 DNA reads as TGTGCCAGCAGACCCACAGGGGGTAGTCAGCCCCAGCATTTT.